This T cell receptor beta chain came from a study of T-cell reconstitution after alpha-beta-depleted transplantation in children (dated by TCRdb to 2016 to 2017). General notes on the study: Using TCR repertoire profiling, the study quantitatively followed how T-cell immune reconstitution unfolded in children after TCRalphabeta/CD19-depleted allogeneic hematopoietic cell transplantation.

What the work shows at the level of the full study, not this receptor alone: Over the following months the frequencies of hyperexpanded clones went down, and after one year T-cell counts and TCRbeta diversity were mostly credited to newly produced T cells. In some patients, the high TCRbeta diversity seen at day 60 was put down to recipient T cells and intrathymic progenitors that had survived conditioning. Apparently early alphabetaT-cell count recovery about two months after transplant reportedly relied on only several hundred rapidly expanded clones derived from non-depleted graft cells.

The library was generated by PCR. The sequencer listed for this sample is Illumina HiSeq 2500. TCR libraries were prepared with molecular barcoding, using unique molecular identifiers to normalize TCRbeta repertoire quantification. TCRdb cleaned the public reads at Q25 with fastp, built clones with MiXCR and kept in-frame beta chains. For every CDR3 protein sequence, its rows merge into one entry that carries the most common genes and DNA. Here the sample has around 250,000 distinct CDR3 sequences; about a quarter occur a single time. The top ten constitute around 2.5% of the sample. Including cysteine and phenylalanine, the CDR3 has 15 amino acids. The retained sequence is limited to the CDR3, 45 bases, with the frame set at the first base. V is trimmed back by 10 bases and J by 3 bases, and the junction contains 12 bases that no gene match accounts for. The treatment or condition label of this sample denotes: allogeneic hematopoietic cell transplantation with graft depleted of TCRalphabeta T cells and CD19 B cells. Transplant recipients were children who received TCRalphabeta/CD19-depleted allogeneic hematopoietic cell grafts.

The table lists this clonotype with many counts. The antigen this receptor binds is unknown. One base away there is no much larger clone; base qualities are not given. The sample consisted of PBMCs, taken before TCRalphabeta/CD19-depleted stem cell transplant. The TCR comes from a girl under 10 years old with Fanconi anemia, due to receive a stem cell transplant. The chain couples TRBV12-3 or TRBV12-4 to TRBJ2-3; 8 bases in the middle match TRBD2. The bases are TGTGCCACCCCACCTACTAGCGGAAGAACAGATACGCAGTATTTT. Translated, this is CATPPTSGRTDTQYF.